The clone carrying this T cell receptor (beta chain) appeared once. What it recognizes is unknown. V was clipped by 4 bases and J by 5 bases, with 17 bases between them. The CDR3 runs to 16 residues. Germline values: CDR1 MNHNS, CDR2 SASEGT. The data derive from a study of radiation and T cells in renal cell carcinoma. The treatment denotes: treatment-naive control, cytoreductive nephrectomy. Profiling relied on immunoSEQ multiplex PCR, and the TCRdb table lists in-frame clones only, not all of them. The sample shows around 12,000 clones, around 65% of them seen only once. Study-wide results and caveats: Irradiated tumors had higher TCR clonality than control tumors.

The rearrangement uses TRBV6-1 and TRBJ1-4; D possibly corresponds to TRBD1 (6 bases). This specimen consisted of tumor tissue, obtained from a patient whose treatment was nephrectomy without radiotherapy. The receptor was derived from a woman of 80 years or more with renal cell carcinoma. The CDR3 nucleotides read TGTGCCAGCAGTGTCAAATCAGGGGTCGAAAATGAAAAACTGTTTTTT. This codes for CASSVKSGVENEKLFF.